Sequencing of this T cell receptor beta chain was carried out in a study of T cells in Graves' hyperthyroidism and ophthalmopathy. The CDR3 regions of TCR beta were amplified from RNA transcripts. In the first-round RT-PCR of the TCR CDR3, the HTBI primer set was used. TCRdb itself ran the multiplex PCR reads through MiXCR, one entry per CDR3 protein. Altogether hundreds of thousands of distinct CDR3 sequences are present, about 20% being singletons, with the ten largest covering less than 55%. Germline V lookup: CDR1 SNHLY, CDR2 FYNNEI. V dropped 4 bases and J dropped 4; count of bases not matched to a gene: 4. The CDR3 covers 14 residues.

The rearrangement uses TRBV2 and TRBJ2-1; 7 bases align to TRBD2. The receptor was derived from a man aged 35 to 55 with Graves' ophthalmopathy. The sequencing sample was made of blood. The CDR3 here is CASSAGGLYNEQFF. In nucleotides, the CDR3 is TGTGCCAGCAGTGCGGGGGGACTATACAATGAGCAGTTCTTC.